The rows below give T cell receptor beta chains drawn from one sample of a study of cytomegalovirus exposure and HLA in healthy donors. The protocol was immunoSEQ multiplex PCR, while the TCRdb copy is restricted to in-frame clones and leaves out a portion. The sample yields roughly 140,000 clones, 75% to 85% seen once. The material sequenced was PBMCs. The source is a man aged 40-50 years in good health and CMV-seronegative. CDR3s include the opening cysteine and the closing phenylalanine or tryptophan. A D gene is named only where the DNA matches it firmly. Clone size is stated in some rows and not others, as once, few, many or a class when expanded.

>TRBJ2-7|TRBD2|NA|TRBV5-1
TGCGCCAGCAGCTTGAGGGCTAGCGGGGGGAGGGGAGCCTACGAGCAGTACTTC
CASSLRASGGRGAYEQYF
>TRBJ2-6|NA|NA|TRBV2
TGTGCCAGCCCCTCTACGGGTATCCACTCTGGGGCCAACGTCCTGACTTTC
CASPSTGIHSGANVLTF
>TRBJ1-5|NA|NA|TRBV30
TGTGCCTGGAGTCCACAGGCGAATCAGCCCCAGCATTTT
CAWSPQANQPQHF
>TRBJ2-5|NA|NA|TRBV7-2
TGTGCCAGCAGTTTCATTACAGGGTATGAAGAGACCCAGTACTTC
CASSFITGYEETQYF
>TRBJ1-2|NA|NA|TRBV6-5
TGTGCCAGCAGTTACTCGAGACAGATCGGCGCTGGCTACACCTTC
CASSYSRQIGAGYTF
>TRBJ2-3|NA|NA|TRBV7-2
TGTGCCAGCAGCTTAGACCTAGCTTCATCAGATACGCAGTATTTT
CASSLDLASSDTQYF
>TRBJ1-2|TRBD1|NA|TRBV6-4
TGTGCCAGCAGGCCGGGACAGGGCTCTGGCTACACCTTC
CASRPGQGSGYTF
>TRBJ1-2|NA|NA|TRBV20-1
TGCAGTGGGTGGGCAGGGGATGGCTACACCTTC
CSGWAGDGYTF
>TRBJ1-4|TRBD1|NA|TRBV5-1
TGCGCCAGCAGCAACAGGGGGATTAATGAAAAACTGTTTTTT
CASSNRGINEKLFF
>TRBJ1-2|TRBD1|NA|TRBV5-1
TGCGCCAGCTGGTACGCGCCGGGACAGGGCCTTAACTATGGCTACACCTTC
CASWYAPGQGLNYGYTF
>TRBJ2-5|NA|NA|TRBV10-2
TGCGCCAGCAGGAACGCCGGGCAAGAGACCCAGTACTTC
CASRNAGQETQYF
>TRBJ1-4|NA|once|TRBV5-1
TGCGCCAGCAGCTTCGGACTCTTAGGAGCTAATGAAAAACTGTTTTTT
CASSFGLLGANEKLFF
>TRBJ2-3|TRBD2|NA|TRBV4-3
TGCGCCAGCAGCCGAGGACTAGCGAGCACAGATACGCAGTATTTT
CASSRGLASTDTQYF
>TRBJ2-7|TRBD1|once|TRBV5-5
TGTGCCAGCAGCTTGGGTCCGGGACAGGGAACATACGAGCAGTACTTC
CASSLGPGQGTYEQYF
>TRBJ2-5|TRBD2|NA|TRBV5-6
TGTGCCAGCAGCCGACTAGCGGGGGGTCAAGAGACCCAGTACTTC
CASSRLAGGQETQYF
>TRBJ1-1|TRBD1|few|TRBV5-4
TGTGCCAGCAGCCTAGGACAGGCCGGGGCTGAAGCTTTCTTT
CASSLGQAGAEAFF
>TRBJ2-5|NA|few|TRBV5-6
TGTGCCAGCAGCTTGGCCAGTGTACAAGAGACCCAGTACTTC
CASSLASVQETQYF
>TRBJ2-7|TRBD1|NA|TRBV9
TGTGCCAGCAGTGAGACAGGGGCCAACGAGCAGTACTTC
CASSETGANEQYF
>TRBJ1-1|NA|NA|TRBV7-2
TGTGCCAGCAGCGTCAGAATGAACACTGAAGCTTTCTTT
CASSVRMNTEAFF
>TRBJ2-7|NA|NA|TRBV12-5
TGTGCTAGTGGTTTTCCCTTCTCCTACGAGCAGTACTTC
CASGFPFSYEQYF
>TRBJ2-7|TRBD2|NA|TRBV29-1
TGCAGCGTCCGGGAGGGAGGGCTCCGCTACGAGCAGTACTTC
CSVREGGLRYEQYF
>TRBJ2-1|NA|NA|TRBV6-6
TGTGCCAGCAGGTTGACTAGTAAGTCCTACAATGAGCAGTTCTTC
CASRLTSKSYNEQFF
>TRBJ1-2|TRBD1|NA|TRBV7-9
TGTGCCAGCAGCGACAGGGACAGGGGTAACTATGGCTACACCTTC
CASSDRDRGNYGYTF
>TRBJ2-2|NA|NA|TRBV21-1
TGTGCCAGCAGCAAAGAGGTAGGGGGTGTGCTGTTTTTT
CASSKEVGGVLFF
>TRBJ2-7|NA|NA|TRBV29-1
TGCAGCGTTGCGGGACATTACGAGCAGTACTTC
CSVAGHYEQYF
>TRBJ2-4|NA|NA|TRBV9
TGTGCCAGCGCTTACCCCATGGGGGGGCGTGAGGGAAACATTCAGTACTTC
CASAYPMGGREGNIQYF
>TRBJ1-6|NA|NA|TRBV25-1
TGTGCCAGCAGCCGGCAGGGTCCAGATGTCTATAATTCACCCCTCCACTTT
CASSRQGPDVYNSPLHF
>TRBJ2-5|NA|NA|TRBV19
TGTGCCAGTAAGGACAGCCCAGCCGGGGAGACCCAGTACTTC
CASKDSPAGETQYF
>TRBJ1-5|TRBD1|NA|TRBV6-1
TGTGCCAGCAAGGTGACAGGGGGGTTCAATCAGCCCCAGCATTTT
CASKVTGGFNQPQHF
>TRBJ2-2|TRBD2|NA|TRBV10-1
TGCGCCAGCAGTGAGTCGGGGACTAGCGGGGGATACACCGGGGAGCTGTTTTTT
CASSESGTSGGYTGELFF
>TRBJ2-7|TRBD1|NA|TRBV7-2
TGTGCCAGCAGCACCGGGACAGGTGGCCCCTACGAGCAGTACTTC
CASSTGTGGPYEQYF
>TRBJ1-2|TRBD1|NA|TRBV9
TGTGCCAGCACCCCGGGATTGGACAGGGGGGATGGCTACACCTTC
CASTPGLDRGDGYTF
>TRBJ2-2|TRBD1|NA|TRBV5-4
TGTGCCAGCAGTTTAGACAGGGTCAACACCGGGGAGCTGTTTTTT
CASSLDRVNTGELFF
>TRBJ2-7|NA|NA|TRBV5-5
TGTGCCAGCAGCTTGACCTCCTACGAGCAGTACTTC
CASSLTSYEQYF
>TRBJ2-2|NA|NA|TRBV6-5
TGTGCCAGCAGTTACGTGGGGACGGAGGGTGCCGGGGAGCTGTTTTTT
CASSYVGTEGAGELFF
>TRBJ2-2|TRBD2|NA|TRBV11-3
TGTGCCAGCAGCGTCCTAGCGGGGGGTACCGGGGAGCTGTTTTTT
CASSVLAGGTGELFF
>TRBJ1-2|NA|NA|TRBV2
TGTGCCAGCAGTTTCCAGCAGGTGGACTATGGCTACACCTTC
CASSFQQVDYGYTF
>TRBJ2-3|TRBD1|NA|TRBV25-1
TGTGCCAGCAGTGACCGGGACAGGGGTCCAGATACGCAGTATTTT
CASSDRDRGPDTQYF
>TRBJ1-1|TRBD1|NA|TRBV13
TGTGCCAGCAGCCCAAGGACAGGAAACACTGAAGCTTTCTTT
CASSPRTGNTEAFF
>TRBJ2-7|NA|few|TRBV10-3
TGTGCCATCAGTGAGTTAGGACAGAACTCCTACGAGCAGTACTTC
CAISELGQNSYEQYF
>TRBJ2-1|NA|NA|TRBV5-1
TGCGCCAGCAGCTTGGGGGTACGACAGGCTGGGGATGAGCAGTTCTTC
CASSLGVRQAGDEQFF
>TRBJ2-7|NA|NA|TRBV7-7
TGTGCCAGCAGCTTAGTCCAGGGATGCAGCTCCTACGAGCAGTACTTC
CASSLVQGCSSYEQYF
>TRBJ2-7|TRBD2|NA|TRBV6-5
TGTGCCAGCGGTTCGACTAGCGGCGAGCAGTACTTC
CASGSTSGEQYF
>TRBJ2-5|NA|NA|TRBV6-1
TGTGCCACCAGCCTCCGTACAGGCCAAGAGACCCAGTACTTC
CATSLRTGQETQYF